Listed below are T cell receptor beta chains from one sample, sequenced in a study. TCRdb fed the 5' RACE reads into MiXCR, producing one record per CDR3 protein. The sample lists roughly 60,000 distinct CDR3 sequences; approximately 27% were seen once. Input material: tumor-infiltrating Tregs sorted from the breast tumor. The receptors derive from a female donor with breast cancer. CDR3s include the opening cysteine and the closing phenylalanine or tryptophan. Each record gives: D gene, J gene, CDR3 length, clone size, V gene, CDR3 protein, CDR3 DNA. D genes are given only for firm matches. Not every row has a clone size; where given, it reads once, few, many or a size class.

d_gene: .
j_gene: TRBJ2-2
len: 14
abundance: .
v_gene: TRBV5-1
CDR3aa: CASSLTRSGGELFF
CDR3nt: TGCGCCAGCAGCTTGACTAGAAGCGGCGGGGAGCTGTTTTTT

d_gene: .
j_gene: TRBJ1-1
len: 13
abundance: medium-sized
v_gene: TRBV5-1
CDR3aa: CASSFNGETEAFF
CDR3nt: TGCGCCAGCAGCTTCAATGGGGAGACTGAAGCTTTCTTT

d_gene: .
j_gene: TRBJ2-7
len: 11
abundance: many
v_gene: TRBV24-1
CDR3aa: CATSDLGEQYF
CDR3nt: TGTGCCACCAGTGATTTGGGCGAGCAGTACTTC

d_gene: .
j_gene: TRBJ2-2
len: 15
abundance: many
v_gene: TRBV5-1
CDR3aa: CASSGTTGNTGELFF
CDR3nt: TGCGCCAGCAGCGGGACGACAGGGAACACCGGGGAGCTGTTTTTT

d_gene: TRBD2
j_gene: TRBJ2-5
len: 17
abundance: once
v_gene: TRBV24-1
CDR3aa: CATSDFSSLAGEETQYF
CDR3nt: TGTGCCACCAGTGATTTCTCATCTTTAGCGGGGGAAGAGACCCAGTACTTC

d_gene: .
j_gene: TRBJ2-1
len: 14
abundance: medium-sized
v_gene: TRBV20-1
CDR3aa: CSATHGGMYNEQFF
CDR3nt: TGCAGTGCTACCCACGGGGGCATGTACAATGAGCAGTTCTTC

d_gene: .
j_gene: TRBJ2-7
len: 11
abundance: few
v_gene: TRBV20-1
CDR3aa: CSAEDVGAQYF
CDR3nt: TGCAGTGCCGAGGATGTGGGGGCGCAGTACTTC

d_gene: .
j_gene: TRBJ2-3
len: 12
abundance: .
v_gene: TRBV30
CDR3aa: CAWMTGTDTQYF
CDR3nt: TGTGCCTGGATGACAGGAACAGATACGCAGTATTTT

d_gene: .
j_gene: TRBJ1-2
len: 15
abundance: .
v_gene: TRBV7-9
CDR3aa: CASSLGDSPPAGYTF
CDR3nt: TGTGCCAGCAGCTTAGGAGACAGCCCTCCGGCTGGCTACACCTTC

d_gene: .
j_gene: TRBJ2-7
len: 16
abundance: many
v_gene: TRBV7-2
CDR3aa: CASSRRSGTVSYEQYF
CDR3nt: TGTGCCAGCAGCCGTCGATCCGGGACGGTCTCCTACGAGCAGTACTTC

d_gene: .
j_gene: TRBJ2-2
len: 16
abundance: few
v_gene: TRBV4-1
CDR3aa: CASSQGGARATGELFF
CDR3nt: TGCGCCAGCAGCCAAGGGGGGGCTCGGGCCACCGGGGAGCTGTTTTTT

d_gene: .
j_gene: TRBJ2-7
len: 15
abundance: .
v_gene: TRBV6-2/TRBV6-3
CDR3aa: CASSPGLVVLYEQYF
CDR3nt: TGTGCCAGCAGTCCGGGACTTGTGGTCCTTTACGAGCAGTACTTC

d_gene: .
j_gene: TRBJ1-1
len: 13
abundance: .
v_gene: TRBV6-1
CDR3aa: CASSEGKGTEAFF
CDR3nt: TGTGCCAGCAGTGAAGGGAAGGGCACTGAAGCTTTCTTT

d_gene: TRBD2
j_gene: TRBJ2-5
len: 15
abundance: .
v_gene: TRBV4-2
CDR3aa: CASNRDGSGTETQYF
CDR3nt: TGTGCCAGCAATCGGGACGGAAGCGGGACGGAGACCCAGTACTTC

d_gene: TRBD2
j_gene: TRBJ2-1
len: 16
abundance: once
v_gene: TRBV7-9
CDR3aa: CASSLVAGGPHNEQFF
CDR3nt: TGTGCCAGCAGCTTAGTAGCGGGAGGGCCCCACAATGAGCAGTTCTTC

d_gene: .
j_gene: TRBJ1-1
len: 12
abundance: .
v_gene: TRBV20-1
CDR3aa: CSAWGRNTEAFF
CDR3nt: TGCAGTGCCTGGGGGCGGAACACTGAAGCTTTCTTT

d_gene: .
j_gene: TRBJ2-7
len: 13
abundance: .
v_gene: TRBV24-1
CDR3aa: CATSEFRWNEQYF
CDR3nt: TGTGCCACCAGTGAGTTCAGGTGGAACGAGCAGTACTTC

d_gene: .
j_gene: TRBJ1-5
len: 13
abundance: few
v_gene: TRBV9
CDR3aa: CASSVAPGRPQHF
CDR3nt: TGTGCCAGCAGCGTAGCCCCGGGGAGACCCCAGCATTTT

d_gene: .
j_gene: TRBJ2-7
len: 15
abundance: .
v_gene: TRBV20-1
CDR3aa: CSASPFGTYSYEQYF
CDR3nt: TGCAGTGCTAGCCCATTCGGGACGTACTCCTACGAGCAGTACTTC

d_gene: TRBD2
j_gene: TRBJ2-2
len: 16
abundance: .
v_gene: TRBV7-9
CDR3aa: CASSPSGERDTGELFF
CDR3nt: TGTGCCAGCAGCCCAAGCGGGGAGAGGGACACCGGGGAGCTGTTTTTT